This T cell receptor (beta chain) was obtained from a study of T cell responses to AZD1222 COVID-19 vaccine. V lost 3 bases and J 5 bases, leaving 10 bases between the germline ends. Per germline, CDR1 SNHLY and CDR2 FYNNEI. This CDR3 has 14 amino acids. This clone was observed a few times. Its target is unknown. This table comes from immunoSEQ multiplex PCR, and its TCRdb copy is limited to in-frame clones, with some not included. The table shows about 120,000 clones, with about 87% occurring only once. Notes on the study in general: At baseline, just five to seven AZD1222 recipients tested seropositive.

This clonotype was obtained from an adult in good health. The V call is TRBV2, the J call TRBJ2-2, with a tentative D call TRBD1 (7 bases). The sample in question was peripheral blood, obtained on day 0 of AZD1222 vaccination. CDR3 in DNA: TGTGCCAGCAGTGAGGCAGGGGGGACCGGGGAGCTGTTTTTT. It encodes CASSEAGGTGELFF.